Included here is one T cell receptor (beta chain) sequence, with context. Its target is unknown. This record belongs to a study of cytomegalovirus exposure and HLA in healthy donors. The overall study: Ancestry clustering placed about four fifths of more than 350 genotyped donors in the Caucasian-associated cluster. Study-level results: The study put under 200 TCR beta chains on its list as cytomegalovirus-associated. An analysis done earlier found most TCR beta V segments productive about 87% or about 30% of the time.

Germline V gene sequence: CDR1 MGHRA, CDR2 YSYEKL. The V and J ends lost 7 bases and 6 bases respectively, with 12 bases between them. The CDR3 is 13 residues long. Vbeta (60) and Jbeta (13) primers were used in the PCR. Here immunoSEQ multiplex PCR was the method, and the copy in TCRdb shows in-frame clones only, minus some. In the table there are around 130,000 clones, roughly four fifths of which are singletons. The clonotype comes from a man aged 35-49 years in good health and CMV-seronegative. V is TRBV4-1 and J is TRBJ2-2, with TRBD1 as a possible D gene (6 bases). The sample was PBMCs. The CDR3 DNA is TGCGCCAGCACAGGGGAAGGTTCCGGGGAGCTGTTTTTT. Residues: CASTGEGSGELFF.